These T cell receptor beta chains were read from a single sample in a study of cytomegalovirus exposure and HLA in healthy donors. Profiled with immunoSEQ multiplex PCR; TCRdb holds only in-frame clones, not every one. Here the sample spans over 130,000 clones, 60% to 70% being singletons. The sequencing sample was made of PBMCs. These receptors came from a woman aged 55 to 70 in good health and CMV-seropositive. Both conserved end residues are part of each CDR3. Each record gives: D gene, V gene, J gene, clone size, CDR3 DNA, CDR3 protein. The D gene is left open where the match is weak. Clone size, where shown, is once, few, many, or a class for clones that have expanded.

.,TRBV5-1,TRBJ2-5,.,TGCGCCAGCAGCTTGGTCGGCAGCGGCCAAGAGACCCAGTACTTC,CASSLVGSGQETQYF
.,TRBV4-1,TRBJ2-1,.,TGCGCCAGCAGCCACGCATCCACTTCCGTAAATGAGCAGTTCTTC,CASSHASTSVNEQFF
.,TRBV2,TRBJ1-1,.,TGTGCCAGCAGCTTGAACACTGAAGCTTTCTTT,CASSLNTEAFF
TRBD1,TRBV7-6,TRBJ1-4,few,TGTGCCAGCAGCTTACGCGGGACAGGGAGTCAAGAAAAACTGTTTTTT,CASSLRGTGSQEKLFF
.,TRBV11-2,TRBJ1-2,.,TGTGCCAGCAGCTTAGATCACAGAGGACTGTCTAACTATGGCTACACCTTC,CASSLDHRGLSNYGYTF
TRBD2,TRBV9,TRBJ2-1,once,TGTGCCAGCAGCGCTAGCGGGAGAGACTACAATGAGCAGTTCTTC,CASSASGRDYNEQFF
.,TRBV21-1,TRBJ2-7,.,TGTGCCAGCATCGACAGGGGTTCGTACGAGCAGTACTTC,CASIDRGSYEQYF
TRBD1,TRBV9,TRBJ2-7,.,TGTGCCAGCAGCGCGAAGACAGGGAGTACGCAGTACTTC,CASSAKTGSTQYF
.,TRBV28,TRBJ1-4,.,TGTGCCAGCAGTTTCTCCTCCTTGGGGCTAACTAATGAAAAACTGTTTTTT,CASSFSSLGLTNEKLFF
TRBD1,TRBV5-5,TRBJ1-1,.,TGTGCCAGCAGCTTGGCTCAGGGGGGCCACACTGAAGCTTTCTTT,CASSLAQGGHTEAFF
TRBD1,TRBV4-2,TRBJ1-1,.,TGTGCCAGCAGCCATGGATCAGGGGGCACTGAAGCTTTCTTT,CASSHGSGGTEAFF
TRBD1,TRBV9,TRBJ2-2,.,TGTGCCAGCAGCTTCACGACAGGGGGCTTGACCGGGGAGCTGTTTTTT,CASSFTTGGLTGELFF
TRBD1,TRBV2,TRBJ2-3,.,TGTGCCAGCAGTGAATATGGGGACAGAACAGATACGCAGTATTTT,CASSEYGDRTDTQYF
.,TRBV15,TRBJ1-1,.,TGTGCCACCAGCAGACAGGGAGGAATGAACACTGAAGCTTTCTTT,CATSRQGGMNTEAFF
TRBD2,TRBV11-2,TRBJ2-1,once,TGTGCCAGCAGCCCCCGTTTAGCGGGAGCCTCCAATGAGCAGTTCTTC,CASSPRLAGASNEQFF
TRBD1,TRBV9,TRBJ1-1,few,TGTGCCAGCAGCGAACAACAGGGGGCGTTCACTGAAGCTTTCTTT,CASSEQQGAFTEAFF
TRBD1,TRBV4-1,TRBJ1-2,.,TGCGCCAGCAGCCATACGGGACAGGGGGCATCTAGCTATGGCTACACCTTC,CASSHTGQGASSYGYTF
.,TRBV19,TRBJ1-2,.,TGTGCCAGTAGGGCCGCCGGACTAGTTTCTAACTATGGCTACACCTTC,CASRAAGLVSNYGYTF
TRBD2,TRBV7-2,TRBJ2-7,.,TGTGCCAGCAGCTCCAGGACTAGCGGGAAACACTACGAGCAGTACTTC,CASSSRTSGKHYEQYF
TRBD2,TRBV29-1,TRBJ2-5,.,TGCAGCGTTGTGGCTAGCGGACCGGACGGGCAGTACTTC,CSVVASGPDGQYF
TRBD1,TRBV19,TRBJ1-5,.,TGTGCCAGTAGTCCCCGGACAGGGGAATCTCAGCCCCAGCATTTT,CASSPRTGESQPQHF
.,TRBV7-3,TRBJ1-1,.,TGTGCCAGCAGCGTTCGGGAGAACACTGAAGCTTTCTTT,CASSVRENTEAFF
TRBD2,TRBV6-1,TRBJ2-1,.,TGTGCCAGCCGGACTAGCGGTAACAATGAGCAGTTCTTC,CASRTSGNNEQFF
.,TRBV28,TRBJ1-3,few,TGTGCCAGCAGTATAACAGGGTTAGATTGGAACACCATATATTTT,CASSITGLDWNTIYF
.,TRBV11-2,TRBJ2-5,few,TGTGCCAGCAGCCCCGGCCCAGGGCCGGAGACCCAGTACTTC,CASSPGPGPETQYF
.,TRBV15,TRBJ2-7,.,TGTGCCACCAGCAGAGGAGGGGGTCTAGGGGACGAGCAGTACTTC,CATSRGGGLGDEQYF
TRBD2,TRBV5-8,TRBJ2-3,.,TGTGCCAGCAGCTTCCGTTCTAGCGGGAGCACAGATACGCAGTATTTT,CASSFRSSGSTDTQYF
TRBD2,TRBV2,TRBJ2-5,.,TGTGCCAGCAGTGACGTTGGTAGCGGGAGAGGAGAGACCCAGTACTTC,CASSDVGSGRGETQYF
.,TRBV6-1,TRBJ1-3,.,TGTGCCAGCAGTGATTACAGCCACTCTGGAAACACCATATATTTT,CASSDYSHSGNTIYF
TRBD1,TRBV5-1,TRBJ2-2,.,TGCGCCAGCAGCTTGTCACCGGGACAGGGAAGGGAGCTGTTTTTT,CASSLSPGQGRELFF
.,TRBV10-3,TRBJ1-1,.,TGTGCCATCAGTGAGTCTGGGCCCCCAGGGAAAGCTTTCTTT,CAISESGPPGKAFF
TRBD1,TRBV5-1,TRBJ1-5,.,TGCGCCAGCAGCGCTGAGGGACAGCCCAATCAGCCCCAGCATTTT,CASSAEGQPNQPQHF
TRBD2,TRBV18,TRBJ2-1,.,TGTGCCAGCTCACCTCAGACTAGCGGGAGTATAAATGAGCAGTTCTTC,CASSPQTSGSINEQFF
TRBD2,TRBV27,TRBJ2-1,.,TGTGCCAGCAGTTTACCGGGACTAGCGGGAGGGCCTAATGAGCAGTTCTTC,CASSLPGLAGGPNEQFF
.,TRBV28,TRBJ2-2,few,TGTGCCAGCAGGCCGGGACTCTCCAGATCCACCGGGGAGCTGTTTTTT,CASRPGLSRSTGELFF
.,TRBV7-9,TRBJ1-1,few,TGTGCCAGCAGCTTAGGACAGATGAACACTGAAGCTTTCTTT,CASSLGQMNTEAFF
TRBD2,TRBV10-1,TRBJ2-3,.,TGCGCCAGCAGTGAAACTAGCGGGAGTTTAACAGATACGCAGTATTTT,CASSETSGSLTDTQYF